This T cell receptor beta chain was sequenced in a study of control samples from healthy donors and cancer patients. Sequenced by immunoSEQ multiplex PCR; TCRdb stores in-frame clones only, minus some. The table has 150,000 to 180,000 clones, about 93% seen once. The CDR3 covers 14 residues. V lost 10 bases to trimming and J lost 2 bases; unmatched junction nucleotides: 5. Germline CDR1 and CDR2: MGHRA and YSYEKL. The V and J genes are TRBV4-1 and TRBJ2-2, with 9 bases lining up with TRBD1. This TCR derives from a man aged 50 to 60 in good health. The sample comprised blood. The CDR3: CATSDRGNTGELFF. For the CDR3, the DNA is TGCGCCACCTCGGACAGGGGAAACACCGGGGAGCTGTTTTTT.